Described below is a single T cell receptor (beta chain) sequence and its context. Its antigen is currently not known. No base quality information exists; no much larger clone differs at one position. The data derive from a study of blood T cell repertoires in COVID-19 (dated by TCRdb to 2018 to 2020). About the full investigation: Collaborator samples came from the United States, Italy and Spain and covered acute and convalescent phases of COVID-19. The repertoires were released in a freely available public database intended as a resource for research on the immune response to SARS-CoV-2. The material from the prospective study consisted of cDNA or gDNA derived from T cells, B-cell-depleted T cells, or PBMCs. Nearly every sample came with metadata listing a de-identified subject ID, COVID-19 status, age in years and sex. Where available, HLA class I and class II types were taken from metadata supplied by the sample provider and were not determined by assay-based typing. Deeply sampled blood TCRbeta repertoires from subjects exposed to, actively infected with, or recovered from COVID-19 were included in the dataset. The samples were drawn from two sources: the first 160 participants of the ongoing ImmuneRACE study, and 1,254 subjects contributed by 6 global collaborators. What the research found in general, with its limitations: Clinical and demographic metadata were provided uncurated, with the amount varying by source and participant.

The germline V and J ends show losses of 2 bases and 5 bases respectively, and no gene match explains 2 bases of the junction. The CDR3 starts with the cysteine, ends with the phenylalanine, and has 14 residues. CDR3 DNA is the only sequence kept; it has 42 bases, read in frame from the first base. Based on the germline V gene (reference sequence), the CDR1 and CDR2 sequences are LNHNV and YYDKDF. Each collaborating institution followed its own protocols to collect whole blood in K2EDTA tubes. Collaborator samples were shipped for TCRbeta analysis as frozen whole blood, isolated PBMCs, or DNA extracted from either sample type. TCRbeta CDR3 regions were amplified from genomic DNA using the immunoSEQ Assay, a bias-controlled multiplex PCR. As for the authors' bioinformatics: Nucleated cell counts per sample were estimated from amplification of reference gene primers within the assay. To quantify the absolute abundance of each unique TCRbeta CDR3 rearrangement, sequence reads were collapsed and filtered. For each sample, productive Simpson clonality was calculated as the square root of Simpson's diversity index over productive rearrangements. In its TCRdb copy, this immuneACCESS table keeps in-frame sequences only and misses some clones. Where compared with another copy, unresolved V genes explain less than half of these, and the others have no known cause. Clone size and the V and J calls come from that table; the DNA yielded D and trimming. This sample has roughly 100,000 clones in its table, and around nine tenths of those were observed once. Clones ranked in the top ten supply roughly 3.9% of the sample.

The sequence came from a woman between 50 and 59 years old in a cohort sampled during active COVID-19. Source material: peripheral blood. The chain employs TRBV15 and TRBJ1-5, and TRBD1 aligns with 8 junction nucleotides. The CDR3 in this case is CATSRQGADQPQHF. The nucleotide sequence reads TGTGCCACCAGCAGACAGGGGGCGGATCAGCCCCAGCATTTT.